This T cell receptor (beta chain) was recovered during a study of blood T cell repertoires in COVID-19 (dated by TCRdb to between 2020 and 2021). About the full investigation: Collaborator samples came from the United States, Italy and Spain and covered acute and convalescent phases of COVID-19. The prospective study material was composed of cDNA or gDNA derived from T cells, B-cell-depleted T cells, or PBMCs. Deeply sampled blood TCRbeta repertoires from subjects exposed to, actively infected with, or recovered from COVID-19 were included in the dataset. The repertoires were made available in a free public database intended to serve as a resource for research on the immune response to SARS-CoV-2. Samples came from the ongoing ImmuneRACE study (first 160 participants) plus 1,254 subjects from 6 global collaborators. Nearly every sample came with metadata listing a de-identified subject ID, COVID-19 status, age in years and sex. Where available, HLA class I and class II types were obtained from metadata supplied by the sample provider rather than from assay-based typing. The study at large found these results: Clinical and demographic metadata were provided uncurated, with the amount varying by source and participant.

This clone was counted a few times. The clone's antigen remains unknown. The record has no base qualities; no much larger clone is one base away. TCRbeta CDR3 regions were amplified from genomic DNA using the immunoSEQ Assay, a bias-controlled multiplex PCR. The study's own analysis went as follows. Within the assay, amplification of reference gene primers was used to estimate how many nucleated cells each sample contained. To quantify the absolute abundance of each unique TCRbeta CDR3 rearrangement, sequence reads were collapsed and filtered. Productive Simpson clonality was computed per sample as the square root of Simpson's diversity index over productive rearrangements. The source is immuneACCESS, and TCRdb retained only in-frame sequences with V and J called. Part of the clones is not carried over; for the studies checked, unresolved V genes explain less than half of this, and the remainder is unexplained. V, J and clone size are those of that table, while D and trimming were read from the DNA. The sample data list approximately 470,000 clones, and 80% to 90% of these were observed just once. The leading ten clones occupy approximately 3.2% of the sample.

Whole blood was collected in K2EDTA tubes by collaborating institutions according to the institutions' own protocols. For TCRbeta analysis, collaborators shipped samples in one of three forms: frozen whole blood, isolated PBMCs, or DNA extracted from either of those sample types. The sequence was obtained from a human donor in a cohort sampled during active COVID-19. The specimen sequenced was peripheral blood.

Here the CDR3 is given as CASSLGQGTETQYF. Read as DNA, the sequence is TGTGCCAGCAGCTTGGGACAGGGGACCGAGACCCAGTACTTC. The chain is assembled from TRBV7-3 and TRBJ2-5; 10 bases in the middle match TRBD1. Here V drops 3 bases and J drops 5 bases, and the junction holds 3 bases not matched to any gene. From the cysteine up to the phenylalanine, the CDR3 has a length of 14 residues. CDR3 DNA is the only sequence kept; it has 42 bases, read in frame from the first base. Via the germline V gene, CDR1 is SGHTA and CDR2 FQGTGA.